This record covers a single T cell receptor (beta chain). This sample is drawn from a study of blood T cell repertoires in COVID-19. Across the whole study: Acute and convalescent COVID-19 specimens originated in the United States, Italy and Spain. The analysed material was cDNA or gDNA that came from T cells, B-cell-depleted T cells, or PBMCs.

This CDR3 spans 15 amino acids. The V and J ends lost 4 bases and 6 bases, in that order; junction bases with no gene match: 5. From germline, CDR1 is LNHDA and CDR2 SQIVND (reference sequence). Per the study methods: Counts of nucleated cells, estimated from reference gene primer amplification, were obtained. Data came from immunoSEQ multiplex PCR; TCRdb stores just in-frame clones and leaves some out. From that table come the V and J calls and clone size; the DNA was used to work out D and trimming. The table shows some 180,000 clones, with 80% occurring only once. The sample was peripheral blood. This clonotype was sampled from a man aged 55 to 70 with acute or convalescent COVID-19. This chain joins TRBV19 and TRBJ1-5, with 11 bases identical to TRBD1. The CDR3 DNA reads TGTGCCAGTAGTAGGACAGGGGGCACTGGTCAGCCCCAGCATTTT. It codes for CASSRTGGTGQPQHF.